Shown below are 21 T cell receptor beta chains from a single sample sequenced in a study of T-cell reconstitution after alpha-beta-depleted transplantation in children. Preparing the TCRbeta library involved the use of unique molecular identifiers. TCRdb re-called the PCR reads with MiXCR, one entry per CDR3 protein. The profile shows a few hundred thousand distinct CDR3 sequences, around 12% of them singletons. The sequences come from PBMCs from the stem cell graft donor, collected from the stem cell graft. The receptors shown here come from a human donor who donated a stem cell graft to a child with combined immunodeficiency.

The V gene is TRBV11-3, the J gene TRBJ2-1; the D gene is possibly TRBD2 (5 bases). Looked up from germline, CDR1 is SGHNT and CDR2 is YENEEA. This CDR3 has 13 amino acids. Trimming removed 8 bases from V and 5 bases from J, with 13 bases in between. The CDR3: CASAAGPNNEQFF. Here the CDR3 DNA reads TGTGCCAGCGCGGCGGGTCCCAACAATGAGCAGTTCTTC.

This clonotype was detected a few times. One junction end does not reproduce the germline sequence, and a read error may be involved. The chain employs TRBV7-2 and TRBJ2-5, with 12 bases matching TRBD2. This CDR3 spans 14 amino acids. CDR1 and CDR2 (germline): SGHTA, FQGNSA. The CDR3 protein is CASSSQTSGGPPNF. As DNA, the CDR3 is TGTGCCAGCAGCTCCCAGACTAGCGGGGGCCCCCCTAACTTC.

The chain couples TRBV5-1 to TRBJ2-1; 9 nucleotides line up with TRBD2. The CDR3 is made up of 15 amino acids. The germline CDR1 and CDR2 sequences are SGHRS and YFSETQ. V lost 2 bases and J lost 4; bases outside the gene matches: 4. The CDR3 sequence is CASSLRGGDYNEQFF. The DNA for the CDR3 is TGCGCCAGCAGCTTACGCGGGGGGGATTACAATGAGCAGTTCTTC.

V gene TRBV7-2 combines with J gene TRBJ1-2, with 9 bases identical to TRBD1. Losses at the gene ends were 5 bases for V and 8 bases for J; bases not matched to a gene: 15. The CDR3 runs to 16 residues. The germline V gene encodes CDR1 SGHTA and CDR2 FQGNSA. CDR3 nucleotides: TGTGCCAGCAGCATTTTACCCACCGGGACAGGGAACGGCTACACCTTC. Translated, it gives CASSILPTGTGNGYTF. The full variable domain, completed using reference TRBV7-2 and TRBJ1-2, is GAGVSQSPSNKVTEKGKDVELRCDPISGHTALYWYRQSLGQGLEFLIYFQGNSAPDKSGLPSDRFSAERTGGSVSTLTIQRTQQEDSAVYLCASSILPTGTGNGYTFGSGTRLTVV.

V gene TRBV7-8 combines with J gene TRBJ2-5, with a weak D call TRBD1 (5 bases). CDR3 length equals 13 residues. CDR1 is SGHVS and CDR2 is FQNEAQ in the germline V gene. V was pared by 6 bases and J by 1 base, with 9 bases between. DNA for the CDR3: TGTGCCAGCAGGTTCAGGGCCCAAGAGACCCAGTACTTC. Its translation: CASRFRAQETQYF.

The rearrangement joins TRBV25-1 to TRBJ2-1, with TRBD2 matching 7 bases. This CDR3 spans 19 amino acids. Unmatched junction bases numbered 11, after V lost 0 bases and J lost 0 bases. Germline loops: CDR1 MGHDK, CDR2 SYGVNS. The CDR3 DNA is TGTGCCAGCAGTGAATATATTCTGGGGGGGGAGAGCTCCTACAATGAGCAGTTCTTC. Amino acids: CASSEYILGGESSYNEQFF.

This chain links TRBV5-1 with TRBJ2-5; the match to TRBD1 covers 12 bases. CDR1 and CDR2 from the germline V gene are SGHRS and YFSETQ. The CDR3 extends over 19 amino acids. With V trimmed by 0 bases and J by 5 bases, 14 bases remained unmatched. This CDR3 is CASSLGAGTGQGAGETQYF. Written as DNA, the CDR3 is TGCGCCAGCAGCTTGGGAGCGGGTACGGGACAGGGGGCAGGCGAGACCCAGTACTTC.

The chain is built from TRBV28 and TRBJ1-2, with 8 bases fitting TRBD1. The germline V gene has CDR1 MDHEN and CDR2 SYDVKM. This CDR3 is 14 amino acids long. The J segment lost 8 bases and the V segment lost 4 bases, leaving 9 bases of the junction unmatched. CDR3: CASSSSGGAEGYTF. The CDR3 coding sequence is TGTGCCAGCAGTTCCTCAGGGGGCGCGGAGGGCTACACCTTC.

The gene calls are TRBV12-3 or TRBV12-4 and TRBJ1-5; 9 nucleotides agree with TRBD1. This CDR3 is 17 amino acids long. After removal of 2 bases from V and 3 bases from J, the junction contained 8 bases not matched to a gene. In nucleotides, the CDR3 is TGTGCCAGCAGTTTATCGTGGACAGGGGTAGACAATCAGCCCCAGCATTTT. The encoded protein is CASSLSWTGVDNQPQHF.

Of note for this clonotype: The junction differs from germline at one of its ends, possibly a read error. The chain employs TRBV27 and TRBJ2-7, with D possibly TRBD1 on 6 matching bases. The CDR3 is made up of 13 amino acids. Germline assignment: CDR1 MNHEY and CDR2 SMNVEV (reference sequence). The CDR3 nucleotides are TGTGCCAGCAGTTCCAACTTTGACAGGTCCCCGCACTTC. Translation gives CASSSNFDRSPHF.

This clonotype was seen repeatedly, ten times or more. The chain joins TRBV20-1 to TRBJ2-2, with TRBD2 matching 14 bases. V lost 6 bases, J lost 1 base, and 4 bases stayed unmatched. Germline V lookup: CDR1 DFQATT, CDR2 SNEGSKA (reference sequence). The length of the CDR3 is 16 residues. The CDR3 region has the DNA TGCAGTGCATCGGGACTAGCGGGGGAGAACACCGGGGAGCTGTTTTTT. Translated, it gives CSASGLAGENTGELFF.

This chain connects TRBV6-2 or TRBV6-3 to TRBJ2-7; D may match TRBD1 or TRBD2 (7 bases each). Germline V CDR1 and CDR2: MNHEY, SVGEGT. CDR3 length: 14 residues. Trimming left V 6 bases short and J 5 bases short, with 17 bases between. DNA for the CDR3: TGTGCCAGCAGAGGAATCCCAGGGGGGGACGAGCAGTACTTC. This translates into CASRGIPGGDEQYF.

This clonotype was recorded once. This chain joins TRBV5-1 and TRBJ1-2; 8 bases match TRBD1. There are 15 residues in the CDR3. V lost 0 bases to trimming and J lost 6 bases; unmatched junction nucleotides: 7. Germline values: CDR1 SGHRS, CDR2 YFSETQ. CDR3 residues: CASSLGPGGADGYTF. The CDR3 DNA sequence: TGCGCCAGCAGCTTGGGCCCAGGGGGCGCCGATGGCTACACCTTC.

This chain joins TRBV7-2 and TRBJ2-7; TRBD2 agrees at 7 bases. Germline V gene data show CDR1 as SGHTA and CDR2 as FQGNSA. V lost 1 base, J lost 7 bases, and 13 bases stayed unmatched. This CDR3 is 16 amino acids long. The CDR3 sequence is CASSLGWASGLEEQYF. In DNA form, the CDR3 reads TGTGCCAGCAGCTTAGGATGGGCTAGCGGCCTAGAGGAGCAGTACTTC.

This clonotype was picked up many times. The rearrangement joins TRBV5-1 to TRBJ2-5; D gene uncertain. This CDR3 comprises 13 residues. Germline CDR1 reads SGHRS; CDR2 reads YFSETQ. The V gene lost 0 bases and the J gene lost 2 bases, with 5 bases spanning the gap. CDR3 protein: CASSLDRQETQYF. For the CDR3, the DNA is TGCGCCAGCAGCTTGGACAGACAAGAGACCCAGTACTTC.

This clonotype turned up a few times. The genes are TRBV5-1 and TRBJ1-5; a weak D match, TRBD1 (5 bases). Between the trimmed V and J ends, which lost 0 bases and 1 base, there was a span of 11 bases. The germline gives CDR1 SGHRS, CDR2 YFSETQ. This CDR3 spans 16 amino acids. DNA of the CDR3: TGCGCCAGCAGCTTGGGATCGGGGACGAGCAATCAGCCCCAGCATTTT. It specifies CASSLGSGTSNQPQHF. The full variable domain, its missing parts supplied by reference TRBV5-1 and TRBJ1-5, is KAGVTQTPRYLIKTRGQQVTLSCSPISGHRSVSWYQQTPGQGLQFLFEYFSETQRNKGNFPGRFSGRQFSNSRSEMNVSTLELGDSALYLCASSLGSGTSNQPQHFGDGTRLSIL.

The rearrangement links TRBV6-5 to TRBJ1-2, with D possibly matching TRBD1 (5 bases). Germline-derived CDR1 and CDR2 are MNHEY and SVGAGI. CDR3 size: 17 residues. Trimming shortened V by 1 base and J by 0 bases, and 15 bases separated the two germline ends. The CDR3 here is CASSYLFDGAPNYGYTF. For the CDR3, the DNA is TGTGCCAGCAGTTACTTGTTCGACGGGGCTCCTAACTATGGCTACACCTTC.

This rearrangement joins TRBV29-1 to TRBJ2-1, with 16 bases fitting TRBD2. Looked up from germline, CDR1 is SQVTM and CDR2 is ANQGSEA. The CDR3 loop spans 13 amino acids. J lost 8 bases, V lost 7 bases, and 2 bases had no gene match. The CDR3 sequence is CSAGTSGGDEQFF. CDR3 coding DNA: TGCAGCGCCGGGACTAGCGGGGGGGATGAGCAGTTCTTC.

This clonotype was observed at least ten times. The chain links TRBV5-1 to TRBJ2-1; D unresolved. CDR3 size: 16 residues. Trimming removed 0 bases from V and 1 base from J, with 11 bases in between. Germline CDR1 is SGHRS and CDR2 is YFSETQ. The CDR3 coding sequence is TGCGCCAGCAGCTTGGGGGTGACGGAGTCCTACAATGAGCAGTTCTTC. As protein: CASSLGVTESYNEQFF.

This clonotype was seen repeatedly, ten times or more. The rearrangement uses TRBV7-9 and TRBJ1-2; TRBD1 might be the D (5 bases). The length of the CDR3 is 14 residues. The V and J ends lost 2 bases and 7 bases respectively, with 14 bases between them. Germline CDR1 is SEHNR and CDR2 is FQNEAQ (reference sequence). DNA for the CDR3: TGTGCCAGCAGCTTAACAGGAGAGAGTCTTGGCTACACCTTC. Its protein product is CASSLTGESLGYTF.

This clonotype was observed at least ten times. This sequence joins TRBV5-1 and TRBJ2-1, with D hard to call. Germline loops: CDR1 SGHRS, CDR2 YFSETQ. CDR3 length: 13 residues. V shed 0 bases and J shed 7 bases, with 8 bases lying between them. The CDR3 nucleotides are TGCGCCAGCAGCTTGGCCGGGTCGAATGAGCAGTTCTTC. Protein: CASSLAGSNEQFF.